This TCR beta chain was recovered during a study of tumor-infiltrating lymphocytes in primary liver carcinoma. The template, roughly 0.45 ug total RNA, yielded TCR beta cDNA made with a constant-region primer. Slightly modified ARM-PCR served as the procedure for the TCR beta libraries. These libraries came from three rounds of nested multiplex PCR. TCRdb re-called the multiplex PCR reads through MiXCR, storing one row per CDR3 protein. The top ten clones hold 9% of a sample with about 320,000 distinct CDR3 sequences, around three fifths of them seen once. As for this clonotype: A read error may explain this, as a much larger clone is one base away.

Unsorted whole blood yielded the blood RNA, and germline DNA was also extracted. The sequence came from a man aged 35 to 55 with primary liver carcinoma and hepatitis B virus infection. The sequenced material came from peripheral blood.

The CDR3 protein is CASTKPGGHTEASF. The CDR3 DNA follows: TGTGCCAGCACCAAACCGGGGGGCCACACTGAAGCTTCCTTT. The chain is built from TRBV6-5 and TRBJ1-1, with a weak D call TRBD1 (6 bases). Germline assignment: CDR1 MNHEY and CDR2 SVGAGI. The CDR3 runs 14 residues.